This TCR beta chain was identified in a study of glioma-infiltrating T cells. The sample holds many counts of this clonotype. The iRepertoire nested amplicon-rescue multiplex PCR amplified TCR alpha and beta CDR3s from RNA. TCRdb independently ran MiXCR on the multiplex PCR reads; one entry per CDR3 protein. The profile shows around 190,000 distinct CDR3 sequences, under 55% of them singletons. V was clipped by 0 bases and J by 7 bases, with 15 bases between them. Germline V gene sequence: CDR1 DFQATT, CDR2 SNEGSKA (reference sequence). The CDR3 length is 14 residues. The chain is built from TRBV20-1 and TRBJ1-1; D not resolved. The sequenced sample was glioma tissue, nonneoplastic brain tissue, or PBMCs (not recorded which). The source is a human donor with low-grade glioma or glioblastoma, undergoing nonglioma brain surgery, or in good health (not recorded which). The CDR3 DNA is TGCAGTGCTAGAGAGATGCAGGTTCCCAATGAAGCTTTCTTT. Translated: CSAREMQVPNEAFF.